This T cell receptor beta chain comes out of a study of T cell responses to AZD1222 COVID-19 vaccine. Study-level findings and limits: Spike-specific TCR depth and breadth grew after two AZD1222 doses. Researchers took repertoire samples only after the peak T cell response had come.

Points on this clone: Its antigen is undetermined.

The protocol was immunoSEQ multiplex PCR, while the TCRdb copy is restricted to in-frame clones and leaves out a portion. The sample yields roughly 110,000 clones, about 90% seen once. Germline CDR1 is SGHRS and CDR2 is YFSETQ. The CDR3 is made up of 14 amino acids. V was pared by 5 bases and J by 1 base, with 5 bases of the junction left unmatched. The chain uses TRBV5-1 and TRBJ2-5; 7 bases match TRBD2. Material: peripheral blood, obtained 28 days after the second AZD1222 dose. The receptor was derived from an adult who received the AZD1222 COVID-19 vaccine. This chain's CDR3 is CASSPWGGQETQYF. The CDR3 DNA reads as TGCGCCAGCAGTCCGTGGGGGGGCCAAGAGACCCAGTACTTC. The whole variable domain, filled in from reference TRBV5-1 and TRBJ2-5, reads KAGVTQTPRYLIKTRGQQVTLSCSPISGHRSVSWYQQTPGQGLQFLFEYFSETQRNKGNFPGRFSGRQFSNSRSEMNVSTLELGDSALYLCASSPWGGQETQYFGPGTRLLVL.